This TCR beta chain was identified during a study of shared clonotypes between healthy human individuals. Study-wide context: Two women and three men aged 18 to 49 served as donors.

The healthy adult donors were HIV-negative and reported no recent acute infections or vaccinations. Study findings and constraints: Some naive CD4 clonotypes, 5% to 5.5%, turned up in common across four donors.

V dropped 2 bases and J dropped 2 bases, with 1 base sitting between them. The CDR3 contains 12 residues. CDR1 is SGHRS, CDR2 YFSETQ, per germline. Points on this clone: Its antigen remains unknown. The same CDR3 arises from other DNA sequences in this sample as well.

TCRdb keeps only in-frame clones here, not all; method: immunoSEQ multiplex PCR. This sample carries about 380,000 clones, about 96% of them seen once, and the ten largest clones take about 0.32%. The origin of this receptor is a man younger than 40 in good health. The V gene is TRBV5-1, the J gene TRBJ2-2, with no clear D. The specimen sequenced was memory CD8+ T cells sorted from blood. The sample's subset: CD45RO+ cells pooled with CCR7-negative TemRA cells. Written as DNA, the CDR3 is TGCGCCAGCAGCTTAAACACCGGGGAGCTGTTTTTT. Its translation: CASSLNTGELFF.